The rows below give T cell receptor beta chains drawn from one sample of a study of T cell repertoires in cytomegalovirus infection. A single record per CDR3 protein comes from TCRdb applying MiXCR to the reads. The sample yields around 550,000 distinct CDR3 sequences, about 30% seen once. The sequencing input was PBMCs. Receptor source: a human donor in good health (CMV status not recorded). Some clones in this sample may be carry-over from other donors' samples. Each CDR3 is given with its conserved first and last residue. The order of the fields is CDR3 protein, CDR3 DNA, V gene, clone size, J gene, D gene. The D gene is left open where the match is weak. Clone size appears in some rows only: once, few, many, or a class for an expanded clone.

CDR3: CASSLGGLALAKNIQYF
DNA: TGTGCCAGCAGCTTAGGGGGACTAGCATTAGCCAAAAACATTCAGTACTTC
V: TRBV7-2
size: many
J: TRBJ2-4
D: TRBD2

CDR3: CASSPGQGRVAFF
DNA: TGTGCCAGCAGCCCCGGACAGGGAAGGGTAGCTTTCTTT
V: TRBV7-9
size: NA
J: TRBJ1-1
D: TRBD1

CDR3: CAISDLGFRGVGSGANVLTF
DNA: TGTGCCATCAGTGATCTTGGGTTCAGGGGAGTAGGCTCTGGGGCCAACGTCCTGACTTTC
V: TRBV10-3
size: NA
J: TRBJ2-6
D: NA

CDR3: CASSLEGLVQYF
DNA: TGTGCCAGCAGTTTGGAGGGCCTTGTGCAGTACTTC
V: TRBV6-2/TRBV6-3
size: few
J: TRBJ2-7
D: NA

CDR3: CASRARLRLAGVTGELFF
DNA: TGTGCCAGCAGGGCCAGGTTACGACTAGCGGGAGTCACCGGGGAGCTGTTTTTT
V: TRBV6-2/TRBV6-3
size: NA
J: TRBJ2-2
D: TRBD2

CDR3: CSAPALAGGRNEQFF
DNA: TGCAGTGCACCGGCCCTAGCGGGAGGGCGCAATGAGCAGTTCTTC
V: TRBV20-1
size: few
J: TRBJ2-1
D: TRBD2

CDR3: CASSTGLAGVGLSDTQYF
DNA: TGTGCCAGCAGCACAGGACTAGCGGGAGTGGGGCTGTCAGATACGCAGTATTTT
V: TRBV7-2
size: NA
J: TRBJ2-3
D: TRBD2

CDR3: CASSPMGLADNNEQFF
DNA: TGTGCCAGCAGTCCCATGGGACTAGCGGATAACAATGAGCAGTTCTTC
V: TRBV12-3/TRBV12-4
size: many
J: TRBJ2-1
D: TRBD2

CDR3: CASSLRWTSGSTTYEQYF
DNA: TGTGCCAGCAGCCTAAGATGGACTAGCGGGAGTACCACCTACGAGCAGTACTTC
V: TRBV7-2
size: many
J: TRBJ2-7
D: TRBD2

CDR3: CASNPDSGRHHEQYF
DNA: TGTGCCAGCAACCCGGACTCTGGAAGACACCACGAGCAGTACTTC
V: TRBV6-6
size: few
J: TRBJ2-7
D: NA

CDR3: CASSQVGAEKDRETQYF
DNA: TGCGCCAGCAGCCAAGTAGGGGCGGAAAAGGACCGAGAGACCCAGTACTTC
V: TRBV4-1
size: few
J: TRBJ2-5
D: NA

CDR3: CASSLIPRETQYF
DNA: TGTGCCAGCAGCTTAATACCTCGGGAGACCCAGTACTTC
V: TRBV7-2
size: many
J: TRBJ2-5
D: NA

CDR3: CSARDPERSHNEQFF
DNA: TGCAGTGCTAGAGATCCGGAGCGCTCCCACAATGAGCAGTTCTTC
V: TRBV20-1
size: few
J: TRBJ2-1
D: NA

CDR3: CASSSITENTEAFF
DNA: TGTGCCAGCAGTTCAATTACAGAAAACACTGAAGCTTTCTTT
V: TRBV28
size: few
J: TRBJ1-1
D: NA

CDR3: CASSYYRVITDTQYF
DNA: TGTGCCAGCAGTTACTACAGGGTTATCACAGATACGCAGTATTTT
V: TRBV6-6
size: NA
J: TRBJ2-3
D: NA

CDR3: CASSYERELHEQYF
DNA: TGTGCCAGCAGTTATGAGCGGGAACTTCACGAGCAGTACTTC
V: TRBV6-2/TRBV6-3
size: NA
J: TRBJ2-7
D: TRBD2

CDR3: CASTLDRGSNQPQHF
DNA: TGTGCCAGTACCCTAGACAGGGGTAGCAATCAGCCCCAGCATTTT
V: TRBV19
size: NA
J: TRBJ1-5
D: TRBD1

CDR3: CASSARGSNTEAFF
DNA: TGTGCCAGCAGCGCGAGGGGGTCTAACACTGAAGCTTTCTTT
V: TRBV7-9
size: many
J: TRBJ1-1
D: NA

CDR3: CASSLLGQTSGANVLTF
DNA: TGTGCCAGCAGTTTACTCGGACAAACCTCTGGGGCCAACGTCCTGACTTTC
V: TRBV27
size: NA
J: TRBJ2-6
D: NA

CDR3: CASSLAVGFATDTQYF
DNA: TGTGCCAGCAGCTTAGCAGTGGGGTTCGCCACAGATACGCAGTATTTT
V: TRBV7-9
size: many
J: TRBJ2-3
D: NA

CDR3: CASSQGPLTYNEQFF
DNA: TGCGCCAGCAGCCAAGGGCCCCTAACCTACAATGAGCAGTTCTTC
V: TRBV4-1
size: many
J: TRBJ2-1
D: NA

CDR3: CASSYSAVHADTQYF
DNA: TGTGCCAGCAGTTACTCAGCCGTACATGCAGATACGCAGTATTTT
V: TRBV6-5
size: many
J: TRBJ2-3
D: NA

CDR3: CASSSGSGNEQYF
DNA: TGTGCCAGCAGTAGCGGGAGTGGTAACGAGCAGTACTTC
V: TRBV12-3/TRBV12-4
size: NA
J: TRBJ2-7
D: TRBD2

CDR3: CASSFTGLARETQYF
DNA: TGTGCCAGCAGTTTTACCGGACTAGCGAGAGAGACCCAGTACTTC
V: TRBV6-2/TRBV6-3
size: many
J: TRBJ2-5
D: TRBD2

CDR3: CASSSSGSGTGEKLFF
DNA: TGTGCCAGCAGCTCATCCGGTTCCGGGACGGGGGAAAAACTGTTTTTT
V: TRBV7-9
size: NA
J: TRBJ1-4
D: NA

CDR3: CASSLDLAGGLNEQFF
DNA: TGTGCCAGCAGCTTAGACCTCGCGGGAGGGCTGAATGAGCAGTTCTTC
V: TRBV7-2
size: many
J: TRBJ2-1
D: TRBD2

CDR3: CASSEVSGEGAFF
DNA: TGTGCCAGCAGCGAAGTCTCGGGGGAGGGAGCTTTCTTT
V: TRBV11-3
size: NA
J: TRBJ1-1
D: NA

CDR3: CASSPLRVRELFF
DNA: TGTGCCAGCAGCCCCTTGCGGGTTCGGGAGCTGTTTTTT
V: TRBV7-9
size: NA
J: TRBJ2-2
D: NA

CDR3: CATSDTTGVGETQYF
DNA: TGTGCCACCAGTGACACCACAGGGGTGGGGGAGACCCAGTACTTC
V: TRBV24-1
size: few
J: TRBJ2-5
D: TRBD1

CDR3: CASRLVGGTQYF
DNA: TGTGCCAGCAGGCTGGTGGGAGGTACGCAGTATTTT
V: TRBV28
size: few
J: TRBJ2-3
D: NA

CDR3: CASTFGAQLETQYF
DNA: NA
V: TRBV12-5
size: few
J: TRBJ2-5
D: NA

CDR3: CASSYQAGALGTQYF
DNA: TGTGCCAGCAGTTACCAGGCAGGGGCCCTGGGTACGCAGTATTTT
V: TRBV6-5
size: NA
J: TRBJ2-3
D: NA